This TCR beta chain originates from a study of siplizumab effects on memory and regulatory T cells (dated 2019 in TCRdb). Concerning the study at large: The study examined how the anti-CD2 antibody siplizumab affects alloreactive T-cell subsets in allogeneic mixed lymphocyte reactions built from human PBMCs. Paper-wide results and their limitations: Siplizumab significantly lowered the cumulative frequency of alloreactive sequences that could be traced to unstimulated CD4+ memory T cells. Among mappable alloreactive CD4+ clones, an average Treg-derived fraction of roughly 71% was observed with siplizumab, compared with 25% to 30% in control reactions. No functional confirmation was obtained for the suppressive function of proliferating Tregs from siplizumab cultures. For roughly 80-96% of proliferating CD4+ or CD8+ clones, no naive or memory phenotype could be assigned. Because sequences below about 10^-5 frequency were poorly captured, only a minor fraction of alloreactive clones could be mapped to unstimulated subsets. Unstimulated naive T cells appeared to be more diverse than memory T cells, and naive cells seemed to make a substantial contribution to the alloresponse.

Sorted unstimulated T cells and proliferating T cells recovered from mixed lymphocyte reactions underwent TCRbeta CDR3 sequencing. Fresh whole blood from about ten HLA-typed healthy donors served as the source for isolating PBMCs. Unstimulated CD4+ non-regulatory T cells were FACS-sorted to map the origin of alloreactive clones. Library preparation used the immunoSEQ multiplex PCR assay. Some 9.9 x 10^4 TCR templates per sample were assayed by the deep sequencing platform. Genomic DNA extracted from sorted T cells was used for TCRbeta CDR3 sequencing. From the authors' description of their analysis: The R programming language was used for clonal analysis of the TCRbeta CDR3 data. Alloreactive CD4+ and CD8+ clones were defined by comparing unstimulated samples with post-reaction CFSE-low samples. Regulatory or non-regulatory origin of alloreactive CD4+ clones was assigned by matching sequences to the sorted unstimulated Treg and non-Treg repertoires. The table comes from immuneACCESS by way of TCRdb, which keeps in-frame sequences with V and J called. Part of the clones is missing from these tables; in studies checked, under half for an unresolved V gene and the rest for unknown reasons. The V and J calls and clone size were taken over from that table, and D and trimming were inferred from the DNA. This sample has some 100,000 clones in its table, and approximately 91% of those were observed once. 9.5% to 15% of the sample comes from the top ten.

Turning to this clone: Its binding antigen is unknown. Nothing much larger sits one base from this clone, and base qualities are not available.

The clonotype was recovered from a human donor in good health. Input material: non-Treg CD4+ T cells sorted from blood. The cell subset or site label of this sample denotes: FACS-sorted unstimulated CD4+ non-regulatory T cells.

For the CDR3, the sequence is CASDGGGSQETQYF. The nucleotide sequence reads as follows: TGTGCCAGCGACGGAGGGGGGAGCCAAGAGACCCAGTACTTC. The sequence links TRBV28 to TRBJ2-5; the D region is possibly TRBD1 or TRBD2, each matching across 6 bases. V is shortened by 8 bases, J by 1 base, and the region joining them spans 14 bases. Via the germline V gene, CDR1 is MDHEN and CDR2 SYDVKM. From the cysteine through the phenylalanine, the CDR3 covers 14 amino acids. The CDR3 DNA has 42 bases and is translated from base 1.